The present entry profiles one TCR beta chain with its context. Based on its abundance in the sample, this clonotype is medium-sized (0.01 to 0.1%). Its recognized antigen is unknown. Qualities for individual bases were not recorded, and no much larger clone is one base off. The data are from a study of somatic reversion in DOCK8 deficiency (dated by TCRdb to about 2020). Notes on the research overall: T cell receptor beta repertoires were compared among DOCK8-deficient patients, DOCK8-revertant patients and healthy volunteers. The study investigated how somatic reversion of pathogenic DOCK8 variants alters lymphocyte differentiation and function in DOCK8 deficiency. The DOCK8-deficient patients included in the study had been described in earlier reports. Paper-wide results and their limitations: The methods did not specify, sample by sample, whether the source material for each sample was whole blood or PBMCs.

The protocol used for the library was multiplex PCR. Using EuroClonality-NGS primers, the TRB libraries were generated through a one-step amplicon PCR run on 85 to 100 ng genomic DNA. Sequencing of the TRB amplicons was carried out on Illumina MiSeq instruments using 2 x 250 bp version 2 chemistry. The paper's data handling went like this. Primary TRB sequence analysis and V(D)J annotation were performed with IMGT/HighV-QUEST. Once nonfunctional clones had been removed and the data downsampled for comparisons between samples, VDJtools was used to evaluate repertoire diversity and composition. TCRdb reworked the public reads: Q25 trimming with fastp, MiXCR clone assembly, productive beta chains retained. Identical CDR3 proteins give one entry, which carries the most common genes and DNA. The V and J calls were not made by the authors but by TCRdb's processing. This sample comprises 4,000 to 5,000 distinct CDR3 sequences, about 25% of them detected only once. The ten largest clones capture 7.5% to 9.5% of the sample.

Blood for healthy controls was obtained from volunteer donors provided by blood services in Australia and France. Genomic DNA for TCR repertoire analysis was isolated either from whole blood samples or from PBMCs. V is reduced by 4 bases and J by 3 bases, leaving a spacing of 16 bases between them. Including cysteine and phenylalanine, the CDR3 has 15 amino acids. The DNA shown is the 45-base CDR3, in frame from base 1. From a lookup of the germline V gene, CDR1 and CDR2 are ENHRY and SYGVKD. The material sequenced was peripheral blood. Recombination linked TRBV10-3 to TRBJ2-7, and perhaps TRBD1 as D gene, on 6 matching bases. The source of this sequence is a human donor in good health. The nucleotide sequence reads TGTGCCATCAGTGGGGACAACGAGGGTCGCTACGAGCAGTACTTC. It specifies CAISGDNEGRYEQYF.